Below are 16 T cell receptor beta chains sequenced from a single sample in a study of cytomegalovirus exposure and HLA in healthy donors. Amplification used 60 Vbeta primers and 13 Jbeta primers. Generated by immunoSEQ multiplex PCR, the TCRdb table keeps only in-frame clones and is missing some. Among 150,000 to 180,000 clones listed, more than 70% were seen once. Material for sequencing was PBMCs. The receptors were gathered from a woman in her 40s in good health and CMV-seropositive.

The rearrangement joins TRBV13 to TRBJ2-3, with D perhaps TRBD2 (6 bases). Per germline, CDR1 PRHDT and CDR2 FYEKMQ (reference sequence). The V gene lost 5 bases and the J gene lost 3 bases, with 12 bases spanning the gap. This CDR3 region has 14 residues. CDR3 sequence: CASSRDFSTDTQYF. The CDR3 nucleotides are TGTGCCAGCAGCAGGGACTTTAGTACAGATACGCAGTATTTT.

This chain joins TRBV11-2 and TRBJ1-2; TRBD1 is a possible D gene (5 bases). The CDR3 has 16 residues. Per germline, CDR1 SGHAT and CDR2 FQNNGV. V was clipped by 1 base and J by 2 bases, with 14 bases between them. The CDR3 nucleotides are TGTGCCAGCAGCTTAGGGGCAGGGACTGCCAACTATGGCTACACCTTC. It is translated as CASSLGAGTANYGYTF. The full variable domain, rest sourced from reference TRBV11-2 and TRBJ1-2, is EAGVAQSPRYKIIEKRQSVAFWCNPISGHATLYWYQQILGQGPKLLIQFQNNGVVDDSQLPKDRFSAERLKGVDSTLKIQPAKLEDSAVYLCASSLGAGTANYGYTFGSGTRLTVV.

This chain connects TRBV19 to TRBJ2-7, with 14 positions matching TRBD2. Trimming cost V 4 bases and J 9 bases; bases outside gene matches: 5. The CDR3 is 14 residues long. Germline assignment: CDR1 LNHDA and CDR2 SQIVND (reference sequence). CDR3 amino acids: CASSTGTSGRSQYF. CDR3 DNA: TGTGCCAGTAGTACCGGGACTAGCGGGAGATCGCAGTACTTC.

V and J are TRBV7-3 and TRBJ2-6; no definite D call. The CDR3 totals 14 residues. V lost 8 bases to trimming and J lost 0 bases, with 8 bases between them. From germline, CDR1 is SGHTA and CDR2 FQGTGA. CDR3 DNA sequence: TGTGCCAGCCGCTCGGGCTCTGGGGCCAACGTCCTGACTTTC. It translates to CASRSGSGANVLTF.

V gene TRBV2 combines with J gene TRBJ2-2; 15 bases fit TRBD2. CDR3 length: 19 residues. CDR1 and CDR2 (germline): SNHLY, FYNNEI. Germline trimming cut 4 bases from V and 2 bases from J; bases unmatched to any gene: 8. The CDR3 is CASSVRTSGRARNTGELFF. CDR3 bases: TGTGCCAGCAGTGTACGGACTAGCGGGAGGGCCCGAAACACCGGGGAGCTGTTTTTT.

This clone was found once. J is TRBJ2-3 and V is TRBV7-9, with a possible D match to TRBD2 (6 bases). CDR3 length: 14 amino acids. V lost 5 bases and J 5 bases, leaving 14 bases between the germline ends. Germline CDR1 is SEHNR and CDR2 is FQNEAQ (reference sequence). Written as DNA, the CDR3 is TGTGCCAGCAGCCCTCGGGACTTTTTAGATACGCAGTATTTT. Encoded protein: CASSPRDFLDTQYF.

The chain couples TRBV21-1 to TRBJ2-3; TRBD1, the D gene given by the table, was not confirmed from the DNA. TRBV21-1 is a listed pseudogene. The CDR3 has 22 residues. The CDR3 coding sequence is TGTGCCAGCAGCCCGGCTGTGGGACAAAGGGTAGTTCGGAGTCTGGGCACAGATACGCAGTATTTT. Amino acid sequence: CASSPAVGQRVVRSLGTDTQYF.

The rearrangement joins TRBV19 to TRBJ1-5; 8 positions agree with TRBD1. Germline CDR1 is LNHDA and CDR2 is SQIVND (reference sequence). The CDR3 runs 17 residues. Trimming cost V 5 bases and J 8 bases; bases outside gene matches: 17. In DNA form, the CDR3 reads TGTGCCAGTAGTCAAGACAGGGGAGGAGGCCTGGGGGAGCCCCAGCATTTT. It codes for CASSQDRGGGLGEPQHF.

Worth noting for this clone: At one boundary the junction diverges from the germline segment, which might be a read error. The same CDR3 arises from other DNA sequences in this sample as well. The genes are TRBV6-5 and TRBJ2-3; 7 bases fit TRBD2. The CDR3 has 16 amino acids. The germline V gene encodes CDR1 MNHEY and CDR2 SVGAGI. CDR3 bases: TGTGCTAGCAGTTACGGGGCTAGCGGTAGCACAGATACGCAGTATTTT. Translation: CASSYGASGSTDTQYF.

V usage is TRBV11-2 and J usage is TRBJ2-7, with D possibly TRBD1 on 7 matching bases. This CDR3 spans 17 amino acids. Per germline, CDR1 SGHAT and CDR2 FQNNGV. The V end lost 5 bases, the J end lost 2 bases, and 22 bases lay between the germline ends. DNA for the CDR3: TGTGCCAGCAGCCGAGGGGCGGAGGGGGCTGCCGCCTACGAGCAGTACTTC. This sequence encodes CASSRGAEGAAAYEQYF. Supplemented by reference TRBV11-2 and TRBJ2-7, the full variable domain reads EAGVAQSPRYKIIEKRQSVAFWCNPISGHATLYWYQQILGQGPKLLIQFQNNGVVDDSQLPKDRFSAERLKGVDSTLKIQPAKLEDSAVYLCASSRGAEGAAAYEQYFGPGTRLTVT.

This sequence joins TRBV7-9 and TRBJ1-1; D may be TRBD1 (6 bases). CDR1 is SEHNR, CDR2 FQNEAQ, per germline (reference sequence). The CDR3 is 16 residues long. Trimming cost V 2 bases and J 5 bases, with 18 bases left between them. As DNA, the CDR3 is TGTGCCAGCAGCTTATGGGGCCGGGGGGCGGATACTGAAGCTTTCTTT. Amino acid sequence: CASSLWGRGADTEAFF.

The J gene is TRBJ2-3, the V gene TRBV11-2, with 10 bases aligning to TRBD2. This CDR3 region has 14 residues. Germline CDR1 SGHAT, CDR2 FQNNGV. J was trimmed by 9 bases and V by 5 bases; bases with no gene match: 8. CDR3 sequence (DNA): TGTGCCAGCAGCCTATCTAGCGGGAGACTGACGCAGTATTTT. It specifies CASSLSSGRLTQYF.

The J gene is TRBJ2-1, the V gene TRBV29-1, with D perhaps TRBD2 (7 bases). This CDR3 has 17 amino acids. V dropped 1 base and J dropped 3 bases, with 19 bases sitting between them. Germline lookup yields CDR1 SQVTM and CDR2 ANQGSEA. The CDR3 region is CSVEATGREGYYNEQFF. The CDR3 nucleotides read TGCAGCGTTGAAGCCACAGGGAGGGAAGGTTACTACAATGAGCAGTTCTTC.

The chain recombines TRBV5-1 with TRBJ2-1; weak D call: TRBD2 (5 bases). With 0 bases removed from V and 5 bases from J, the gap between germline ends came to 12 bases. Germline V CDR1 and CDR2: SGHRS, YFSETQ. CDR3 length: 15 amino acids. CDR3 residues: CASSLVAGPNNEQFF. CDR3 DNA: TGCGCCAGCAGCTTGGTGGCGGGCCCCAACAATGAGCAGTTCTTC.

This clone has more than one count but fewer than ten. The chain combines TRBV6-4 with TRBJ2-3; D possibly corresponds to TRBD1 (5 bases). V lost 0 bases and J lost 2, with 9 bases in between. This CDR3 contains 15 residues. The germline gives CDR1 MRHNA, CDR2 SNTAGT. The CDR3 bases are TGTGCCAGCAGTGACTCGATAGGGGCCACAGATACGCAGTATTTT. The encoded protein is CASSDSIGATDTQYF.

This sequence joins TRBV4-2 and TRBJ2-6, with 8 bases that match TRBD2. Trimming took 0 bases from V and 1 from J; bases not matched to a gene: 5. This CDR3 region has 18 residues. Germline-derived CDR1 and CDR2 are LGHNA and YNFKEQ. CDR3 loop: CASSQDYSGASGANVLTF. Here the CDR3 DNA reads TGTGCCAGCAGCCAAGATTATAGCGGGGCTTCTGGGGCCAACGTCCTGACTTTC.